This is a list of T cell receptor beta chains from one sample in a study of blood T cell repertoires in COVID-19. Sequencing was performed with immunoSEQ multiplex PCR; in TCRdb, only in-frame clones are kept and a portion is missing. The sample yields 85,000 to 95,000 clones, more than 70% seen once. The sequenced material came from peripheral blood. The source is a woman older than 75 with acute or convalescent COVID-19. The CDR3 runs from the conserved cysteine through the conserved F or W. The D gene is left open where the match is weak. Expanded clones are given a class, and other clones once, few, many or no size at all.

d_call,j_call,v_call,cdr3_length,clone_size,cdr3_aa,cdr3_nt
-,TRBJ1-5,TRBV4-3,13,-,CASSRLGNQPQHF,TGCGCCAGCAGCCGTTTAGGCAATCAGCCCCAGCATTTT
-,TRBJ1-2,TRBV7-9,11,-,CASSSREGYTF,TGTGCCAGCAGCTCCAGGGAAGGCTACACCTTC
-,TRBJ1-1,TRBV12-3/TRBV12-4,12,-,CASSLRYTEAFF,TGTGCCAGCAGCCTTCGGTACACTGAAGCTTTCTTT
-,TRBJ1-4,TRBV28,12,-,CASNLRDEKLFF,TGTGCCAGCAACTTACGGGATGAAAAACTGTTTTTT
TRBD1,TRBJ1-2,TRBV6-5,15,-,CASSSIGQGYYGYTF,TGTGCCAGCAGTTCAATTGGACAGGGGTACTATGGCTACACCTTC
TRBD1,TRBJ2-2,TRBV6-6,14,-,CASSRDSNTGELFF,TGTGCCAGCAGTAGGGACAGCAACACCGGGGAGCTGTTTTTT
-,TRBJ2-1,TRBV7-8,17,-,CASSPLRGTSVYNEQFF,TGTGCCAGCAGCCCCCTCAGGGGAACTAGCGTCTACAATGAGCAGTTCTTC
-,TRBJ1-1,TRBV5-4,14,-,CASSLKSGRTEAFF,TGTGCCAGCAGCTTGAAGTCGGGAAGGACTGAAGCTTTCTTT
TRBD2,TRBJ2-1,TRBV6-1,14,few,CASSDTSGADEQFF,TGTGCCAGCAGTGATACTAGCGGGGCTGATGAGCAGTTCTTC
-,TRBJ2-3,TRBV2,15,-,CASSEYGSFTDTQYF,TGTGCCAGCAGTGAATATGGGAGTTTCACAGATACGCAGTATTTT
-,TRBJ2-2,TRBV3-1/TRBV3-2,15,-,CASSQDLSISGELFF,TGTGCCAGCAGCCAAGATCTCAGTATCAGCGGGGAGCTGTTTTTT
-,TRBJ1-2,TRBV3-1/TRBV3-2,15,-,CASSHDAAGDYGYTF,TGTGCCAGCAGCCACGACGCTGCAGGGGACTATGGCTACACCTTC
-,TRBJ2-7,TRBV7-8,16,-,CASRLNRGLESGEQYF,TGTGCCAGCAGGTTAAACAGAGGGTTGGAGAGTGGGGAGCAGTACTTC
TRBD1,TRBJ2-1,TRBV6-2/TRBV6-3,15,-,CASSKPGQTYNEQFF,TGTGCCAGCAGTAAACCGGGACAGACCTACAATGAGCAGTTCTTC
TRBD1,TRBJ2-2,TRBV5-1,14,-,CASSLAGQGGELFF,TGCGCCAGCAGCTTGGCGGGACAGGGCGGGGAGCTGTTTTTT
-,TRBJ1-2,TRBV7-9,15,-,CASSLRDTLLYGYTF,TGTGCCAGCAGCTTAAGGGACACTTTACTCTATGGCTACACCTTC